This TCR beta chain was captured in a study of CD8 T cells in Susac syndrome. Germline CDR1 DFQATT, CDR2 SNEGSKA (reference sequence). The CDR3 runs to 17 residues. J gave up 8 bases and V 3 bases, and 12 bases lay outside the gene matches. RNA amounts of 0.5 to 1 ug underwent reverse transcription with random hexamers. The CDR3 of TCR beta was amplified by immunoSEQ multiplex PCR across 54 Vbeta and 13 Jbeta. TCRdb reanalysed the immunoSEQ multiplex PCR reads using MiXCR and keeps one entry per CDR3 protein. The sample includes about 300,000 distinct CDR3 sequences, 92% seen only once; the top ten take about 0.07%. The patients serving as multiple sclerosis controls were treatment-naive. They had stable or active relapsing-remitting disease and fulfilled revised McDonald criteria.

The clonotype originates from a human donor with multiple sclerosis. Sequences were obtained from CD4+ T cells from PBMCs. The chain couples TRBV20-1 to TRBJ2-1, with 14 nucleotides matching TRBD2. In nucleotides, the CDR3 is TGCAGTGCTAGGGGATCCGGGACTAGCGGGGGTCGGTATGAGCAGTTCTTC. This sequence encodes CSARGSGTSGGRYEQFF.